These 10 T cell receptor beta chains were all obtained from the same sample, sequenced in a study of T cell responses to AZD1222 COVID-19 vaccine. Data came from immunoSEQ multiplex PCR; TCRdb stores just in-frame clones and leaves some out. The repertoire consists of 110,000 or so clones, with about nine tenths occurring once and the leading ten covering 4% to 5%. The sample was peripheral blood, taken 28 days after the second dose of the MenACWY control vaccine. Source of these receptors: an adult who received the MenACWY meningococcal vaccine as a control.

This chain joins TRBV3-1 (or the pseudogene TRBV3-2) and TRBJ1-5; 8 nucleotides line up with TRBD1. The CDR3 totals 14 residues. CDR1 and CDR2 (germline): LGHDT, YNNKEL (reference sequence). The V gene end was trimmed by 4 bases and the J gene end by 6 bases; junction bases not matched to a gene: 5. CDR3 amino acids: CASSPDRVGQPQHF. The DNA for the CDR3 is TGTGCCAGCAGCCCGGACAGGGTCGGTCAGCCCCAGCATTTT.

This chain uses TRBV9 with TRBJ2-1; D is undetermined. The CDR3 covers 13 residues. Germline V gene data show CDR1 as SGDLS and CDR2 as YYNGEE. Between the trimmed V and J ends, which lost 0 bases and 4 bases, there was a span of 5 bases. The CDR3 region is CASSVVEYNEQFF. The CDR3 region has the DNA TGTGCCAGCAGCGTAGTGGAATACAATGAGCAGTTCTTC. The full variable domain, with the rest looked up from reference TRBV9 and TRBJ2-1, is DSGVTQTPKHLITATGQRVTLRCSPRSGDLSVYWYQQSLDQGLQFLIQYYNGEERAKGNILERFSAQQFPDLHSELNLSSLELGDSALYFCASSVVEYNEQFFGPGTRLTVL.

This clone was seen once. This rearrangement joins TRBV28 to TRBJ2-6; 7 bases are a match to TRBD1. Per the germline V gene, CDR1 is MDHEN and CDR2 is SYDVKM. This CDR3 is built from 21 residues. J gave up 0 bases and V 5 bases, and 19 bases lay outside the gene matches. CDR3 DNA: TGTGCCAGCAGTCTACGACAGGGCAGGGTACCGACTGGCTCTGGGGCCAACGTCCTGACTTTC. It yields the protein CASSLRQGRVPTGSGANVLTF.

The chain is built from TRBV5-1 and TRBJ2-1; D gene uncertain. Trimming took off 1 base at V and 6 bases at J, with 11 bases between the two ends. This CDR3 contains 14 residues. CDR1 SGHRS and CDR2 YFSETQ come from the germline V gene. The CDR3: CASSLLPGPNEQFF. The CDR3 bases are TGCGCCAGCAGCTTGTTGCCCGGGCCCAATGAGCAGTTCTTC.

The genes are TRBV3-1 (or the pseudogene TRBV3-2) and TRBJ1-3; D unresolved. Between the trimmed V and J ends, which lost 3 bases and 0 bases, there was a span of 9 bases. Germline values: CDR1 LGHDT, CDR2 YNNKEL (reference sequence). CDR3 length: 15 residues. The CDR3 sequence: CASSQGWASGNTIYF. The CDR3 DNA sequence: TGTGCCAGCAGCCAGGGGTGGGCCTCTGGAAACACCATATATTTT.

The chain is built from TRBV5-4 and TRBJ2-2; D is ambiguous. Germline V gene sequence: CDR1 SGHNT, CDR2 YYREEE (reference sequence). The CDR3 loop spans 14 amino acids. Between the trimmed V and J ends, which lost 4 bases and 0 bases, there was a span of 7 bases. The CDR3 loop reads CASSLRSNTGELFF. The CDR3 DNA reads as TGTGCCAGCAGCCTCCGGTCGAACACCGGGGAGCTGTTTTTT.

This clone appeared once. J is TRBJ1-2 and V is TRBV5-6, with 7 nucleotides matching TRBD1. The CDR3 has 14 amino acids. Trimming removed 4 bases from V and 2 bases from J; junction bases left unmatched: 5. Germline V gene lookup returns CDR1 SGHDT and CDR2 YYEEEE. The DNA for the CDR3 is TGTGCCAGCAGCCGTACAGGGGTCAACTATGGCTACACCTTC. This codes for CASSRTGVNYGYTF.

V gene TRBV7-8 combines with J gene TRBJ2-6; D is ambiguous. V dropped 7 bases and J dropped 4 bases, with 17 bases sitting between them. This CDR3 region has 16 residues. Germline V gene lookup returns CDR1 SGHVS and CDR2 FQNEAQ. CDR3 residues: CASKWTGLVGANVLTF. CDR3 bases: TGTGCCAGCAAATGGACGGGCCTGGTGGGGGCCAACGTCCTGACTTTC.

V is TRBV15 and J is TRBJ1-3, with a possible D match to TRBD1 (6 bases). Trimming took 0 bases from V and 0 from J, leaving 18 bases between them. The CDR3 covers 19 residues. Germline V gives CDR1 LNHNV, CDR2 YYDKDF (reference sequence). The CDR3 loop is CATSRDRGQGSRSGNTIYF. CDR3 DNA: TGTGCCACCAGCAGAGATCGGGGGCAGGGGTCCCGCTCTGGAAACACCATATATTTT.

V gene TRBV24-1 combines with J gene TRBJ1-2, with 7 bases lining up with TRBD1. The V segment lost 3 bases and the J segment 7 bases; nucleotides outside the gene matches: 7. CDR1 is KGHDR and CDR2 is SFDVKD in the germline V gene. This CDR3 spans 14 amino acids. The CDR3 spells CATSDSRGKSGYTF. The CDR3, as DNA: TGTGCCACCAGTGATAGCAGGGGGAAAAGTGGCTACACCTTC.